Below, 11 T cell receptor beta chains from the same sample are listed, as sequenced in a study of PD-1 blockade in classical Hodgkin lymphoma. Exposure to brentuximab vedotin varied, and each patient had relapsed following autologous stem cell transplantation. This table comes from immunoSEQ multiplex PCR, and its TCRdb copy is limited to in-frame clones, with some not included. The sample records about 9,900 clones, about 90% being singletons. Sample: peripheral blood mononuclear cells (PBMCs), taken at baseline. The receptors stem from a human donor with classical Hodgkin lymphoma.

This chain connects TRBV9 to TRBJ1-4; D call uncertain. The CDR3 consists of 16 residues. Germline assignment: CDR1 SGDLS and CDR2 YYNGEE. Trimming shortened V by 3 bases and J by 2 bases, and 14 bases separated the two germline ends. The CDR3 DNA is TGTGCCAGCAGCGAGGCCCCGGGGATGACTAATGAAAAACTGTTTTTT. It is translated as CASSEAPGMTNEKLFF. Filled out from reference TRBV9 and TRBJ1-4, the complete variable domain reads DSGVTQTPKHLITATGQRVTLRCSPRSGDLSVYWYQQSLDQGLQFLIQYYNGEERAKGNILERFSAQQFPDLHSELNLSSLELGDSALYFCASSEAPGMTNEKLFFGSGTQLSVL.

This CDR3 is CASSEGQSNEKLFF. The CDR3 DNA reads as TGTGCCAGCTCAGAGGGACAGTCTAATGAAAAACTGTTTTTT. V is TRBV18 and J is TRBJ1-4; 7 nucleotides agree with TRBD1. Trimming took 5 bases from V and 3 from J; bases not matched to a gene: 3. There are 14 residues in the CDR3. The germline CDR1 and CDR2 sequences are KGHSH and LQKENI.

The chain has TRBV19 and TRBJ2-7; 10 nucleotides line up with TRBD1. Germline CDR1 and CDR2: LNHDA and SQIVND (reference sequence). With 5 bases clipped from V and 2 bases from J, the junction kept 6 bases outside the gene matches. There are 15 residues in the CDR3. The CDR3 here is CASSQGTGEPYEQYF. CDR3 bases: TGTGCCAGTAGTCAGGGGACAGGGGAACCCTACGAGCAGTACTTC.

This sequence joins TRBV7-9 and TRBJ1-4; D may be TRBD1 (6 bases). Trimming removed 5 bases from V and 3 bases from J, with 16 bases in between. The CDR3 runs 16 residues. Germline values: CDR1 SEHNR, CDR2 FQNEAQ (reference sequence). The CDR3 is CASSKRGGGSNEKLFF. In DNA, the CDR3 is TGTGCCAGCAGCAAACGAGGGGGGGGCTCTAATGAAAAACTGTTTTTT.

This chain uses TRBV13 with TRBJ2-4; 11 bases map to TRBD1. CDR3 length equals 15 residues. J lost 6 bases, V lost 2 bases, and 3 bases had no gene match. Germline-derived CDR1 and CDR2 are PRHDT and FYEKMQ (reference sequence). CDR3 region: CASSLMGTGGNIQYF. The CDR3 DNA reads TGTGCCAGCAGCTTAATGGGGACAGGGGGAAACATTCAGTACTTC.

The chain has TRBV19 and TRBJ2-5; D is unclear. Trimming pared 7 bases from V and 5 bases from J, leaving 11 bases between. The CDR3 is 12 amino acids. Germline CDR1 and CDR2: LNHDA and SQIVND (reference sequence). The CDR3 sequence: CASIGSAETQYF. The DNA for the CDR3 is TGTGCCAGTATAGGGTCAGCGGAGACCCAGTACTTC.

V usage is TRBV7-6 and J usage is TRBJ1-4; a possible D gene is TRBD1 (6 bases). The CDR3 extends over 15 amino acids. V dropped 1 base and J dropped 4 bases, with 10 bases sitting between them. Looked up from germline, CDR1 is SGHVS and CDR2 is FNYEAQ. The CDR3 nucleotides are TGTGCCAGCAGCTTAGGACAGGCGATTAATGAAAAACTGTTTTTT. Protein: CASSLGQAINEKLFF.

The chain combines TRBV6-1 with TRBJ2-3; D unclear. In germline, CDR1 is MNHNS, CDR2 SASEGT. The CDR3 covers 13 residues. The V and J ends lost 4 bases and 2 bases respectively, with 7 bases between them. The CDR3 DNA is TGTGCCAGCAGTGGTCTCCACACAGATACGCAGTATTTT. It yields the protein CASSGLHTDTQYF.

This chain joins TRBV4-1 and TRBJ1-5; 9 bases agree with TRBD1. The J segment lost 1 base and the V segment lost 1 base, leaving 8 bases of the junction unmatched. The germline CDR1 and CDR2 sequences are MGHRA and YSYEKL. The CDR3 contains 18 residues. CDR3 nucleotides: TGCGCCAGCAGCCAAGTCTCGACAGGGGGTTCGAGCAATCAGCCCCAGCATTTT. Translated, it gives CASSQVSTGGSSNQPQHF.

CDR3: CAISENTGGHNQPQHF. DNA for the CDR3: TGTGCCATCAGTGAGAACACAGGGGGCCACAATCAGCCCCAGCATTTT. The chain links TRBV10-3 to TRBJ1-5; 9 nucleotides agree with TRBD1. Germline V CDR1 and CDR2: ENHRY, SYGVKD. Trimming cost V 2 bases and J 3 bases; bases outside gene matches: 5. The CDR3 contains 16 residues.

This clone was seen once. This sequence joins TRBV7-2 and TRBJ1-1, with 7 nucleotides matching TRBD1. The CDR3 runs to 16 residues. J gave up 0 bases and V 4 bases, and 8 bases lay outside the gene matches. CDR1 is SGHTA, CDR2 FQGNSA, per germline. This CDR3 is CASSSPTGFMNTEAFF. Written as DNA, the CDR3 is TGTGCCAGCAGCTCCCCGACAGGGTTTATGAACACTGAAGCTTTCTTT.